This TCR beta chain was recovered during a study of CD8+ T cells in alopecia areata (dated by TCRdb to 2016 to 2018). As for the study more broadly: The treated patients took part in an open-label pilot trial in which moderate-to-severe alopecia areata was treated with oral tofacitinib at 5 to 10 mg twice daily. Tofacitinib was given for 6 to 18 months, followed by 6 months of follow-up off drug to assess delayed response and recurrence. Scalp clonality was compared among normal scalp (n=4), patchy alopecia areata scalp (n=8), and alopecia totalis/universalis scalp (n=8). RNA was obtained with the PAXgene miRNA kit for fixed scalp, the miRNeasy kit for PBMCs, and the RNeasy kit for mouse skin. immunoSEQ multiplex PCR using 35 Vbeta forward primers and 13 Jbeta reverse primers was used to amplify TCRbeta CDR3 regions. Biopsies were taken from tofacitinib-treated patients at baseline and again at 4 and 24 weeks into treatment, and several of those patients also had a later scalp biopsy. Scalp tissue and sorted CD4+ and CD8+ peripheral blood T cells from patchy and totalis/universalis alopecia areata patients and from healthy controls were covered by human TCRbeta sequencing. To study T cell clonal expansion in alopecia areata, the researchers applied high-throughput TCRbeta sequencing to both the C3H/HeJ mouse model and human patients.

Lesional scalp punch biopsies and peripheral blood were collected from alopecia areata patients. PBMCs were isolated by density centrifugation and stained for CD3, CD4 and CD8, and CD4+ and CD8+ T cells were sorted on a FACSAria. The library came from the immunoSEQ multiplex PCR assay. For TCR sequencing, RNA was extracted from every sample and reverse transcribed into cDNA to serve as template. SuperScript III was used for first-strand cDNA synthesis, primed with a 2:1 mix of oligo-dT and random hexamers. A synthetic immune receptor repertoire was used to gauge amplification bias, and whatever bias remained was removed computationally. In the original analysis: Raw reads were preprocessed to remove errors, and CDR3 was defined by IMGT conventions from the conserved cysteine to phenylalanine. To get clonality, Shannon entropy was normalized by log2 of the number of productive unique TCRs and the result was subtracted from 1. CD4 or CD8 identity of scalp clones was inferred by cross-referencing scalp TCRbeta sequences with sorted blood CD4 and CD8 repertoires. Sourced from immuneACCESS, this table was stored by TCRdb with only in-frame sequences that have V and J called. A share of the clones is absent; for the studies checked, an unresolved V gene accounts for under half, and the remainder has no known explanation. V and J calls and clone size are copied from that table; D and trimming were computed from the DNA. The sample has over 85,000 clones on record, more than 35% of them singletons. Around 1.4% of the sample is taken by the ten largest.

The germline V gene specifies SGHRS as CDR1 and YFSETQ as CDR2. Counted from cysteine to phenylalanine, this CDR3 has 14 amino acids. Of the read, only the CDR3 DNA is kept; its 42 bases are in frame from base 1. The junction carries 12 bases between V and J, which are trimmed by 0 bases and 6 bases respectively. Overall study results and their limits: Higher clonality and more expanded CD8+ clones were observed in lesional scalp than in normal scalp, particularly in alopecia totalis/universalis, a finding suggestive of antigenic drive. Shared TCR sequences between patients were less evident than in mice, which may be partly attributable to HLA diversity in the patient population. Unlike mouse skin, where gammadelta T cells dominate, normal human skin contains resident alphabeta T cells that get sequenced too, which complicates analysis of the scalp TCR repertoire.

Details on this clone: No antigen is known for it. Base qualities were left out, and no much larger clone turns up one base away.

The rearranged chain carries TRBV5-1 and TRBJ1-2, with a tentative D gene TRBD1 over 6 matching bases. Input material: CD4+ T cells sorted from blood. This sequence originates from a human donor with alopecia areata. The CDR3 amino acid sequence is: CASSLEAGADGYTF. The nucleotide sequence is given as TGCGCCAGCAGCTTGGAGGCAGGGGCAGATGGCTACACCTTC.